This T cell receptor beta chain comes out of a study of low-dose radiotherapy and immunotherapy resistance in tumors (dated 2022 in TCRdb). In terms of the full investigation: In Cohort 1, 0.5 Gy per fraction was delivered every 2 weeks, and a total PTV dose of 6.5 Gy was prescribed. Starting on cycle 1 day 1, patients took 300 mg of aspirin by mouth once daily for four cycles. Cohort 2 received 1 Gy per fraction every two weeks, with a total of 13 Gy over 26 weeks. Every two weeks, patients got intravenous cyclophosphamide at 200 mg/m2, given one day ahead of each radiation and immunotherapy administration. Eight patients were included in the translational analysis, namely three from the first dose cohort plus the first five from the second dose cohort. No randomization into treatment groups was done for the people taking part in the trial. Patients were given nivolumab as a 240 mg flat dose every two weeks and ipilimumab at 1 mg/kg every six weeks, with both drugs delivered intravenously.

Donors were enrolled in RACIN, a single-arm phase I dose-escalation trial combining nivolumab, ipilimumab, aspirin, low-dose cyclophosphamide and low-dose radiotherapy. Eligible patients had advanced, TIL-negative solid tumors. This clonotype occurred a few times. It has no known antigen specificity. No per-base quality is available; no much larger clone lies one base away. The CDR1 and CDR2 encoded by the germline V gene are SQVTM and ANQGSEA. Including the terminal cysteine and phenylalanine, the CDR3 comprises 16 residues. The kept DNA is CDR3 alone, 48 bases in frame from the first base. Trimming costs V 3 bases and J 1 base, and their ends lie 16 bases apart. First-strand cDNA was synthesized using Superscript III and a set of TRAV- and TRBV-specific primers, so that both TCRalpha and TCRbeta chains were covered. TCRs were amplified with Phusion for approximately 20 PCR cycles using a constant-region primer together with the adapter attached to the V primers. The MessageAmp II aRNA Amplification Kit was used to amplify the isolated mRNA, with in vitro transcription run for 16 hours at 37 degrees C. The Dynabeads mRNA DIRECT Purification Kit was used to isolate the mRNA for TCR sequencing. Indexed Illumina adapters were added in a second roughly 23-cycle Phusion PCR, and the resulting products were purified with AMPure XP beads. As for the authors' bioinformatics: Using custom Perl scripts, TCR sequences that encoded the same protein were pooled, out-of-frame sequences were dropped, and the abundance of each clonotype was calculated. TCR sequences supported by only a single read were excluded from analysis. The metrics used to describe the repertoires included Shannon entropy, Gini index, clonality, richness, and the frequency of TCRs shared between repertoires. The public reads were run again by TCRdb, first through fastp at Q25 and then through MiXCR, and only productive beta chains were kept. Merged by CDR3 protein, the rows form single entries marked with the most common genes and DNA. The V and J calls follow TCRdb's processing rather than the paper's. The sample table records over 7,000 distinct CDR3 sequences; 69% of these occur just once. Clones ranked in the top ten supply 6% to 7.5% of the sample.

The chain joins TRBV29-1 to TRBJ2-1; the D gene could be TRBD1 or TRBD2, each one agreeing over 5 bases. This clonotype originated in a human donor with advanced metastatic prostate, ovarian, gallbladder or colorectal cancer (not recorded which). This table probably holds off-target reads from a library built for another chain. The nucleotides read TGCAGCGTTGAGTCGGGGCCTGACCTTTCCTACAATGAGCAGTTCTTC. It translates to CSVESGPDLSYNEQFF.